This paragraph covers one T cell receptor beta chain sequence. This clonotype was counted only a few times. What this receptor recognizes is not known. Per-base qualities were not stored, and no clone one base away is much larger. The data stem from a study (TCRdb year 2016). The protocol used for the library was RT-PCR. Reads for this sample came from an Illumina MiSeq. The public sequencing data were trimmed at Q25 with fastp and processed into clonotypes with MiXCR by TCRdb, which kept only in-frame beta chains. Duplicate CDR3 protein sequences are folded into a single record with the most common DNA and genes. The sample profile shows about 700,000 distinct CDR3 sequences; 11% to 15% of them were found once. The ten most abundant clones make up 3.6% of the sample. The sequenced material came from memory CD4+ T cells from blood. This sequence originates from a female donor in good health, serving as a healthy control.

The DNA is TGTGCTAGTGGTTTGGTCCTCGGGAGGCGTTCATCCTACAATGAGCAGTTCTTC. Translated, this is CASGLVLGRRSSYNEQFF. The chain links TRBV12-5 with TRBJ2-1; 7 junctional bases match TRBD2. The germline V gene supplies CDR1 LGHNT and CDR2 FRNRAP. Including the terminal cysteine and phenylalanine, the CDR3 comprises 18 residues. The retained sequence is limited to the CDR3, 54 bases, with the frame set at the first base. Relative to germline, V is missing 0 bases and J is missing 1 base, with 9 bases of the junction outside any gene match.